This T cell receptor beta chain was sequenced during a study of blood T cell repertoires in COVID-19. Assay used: immunoSEQ multiplex PCR; TCRdb lists only in-frame clones, some missing. The sample consists of tens of thousands of clones, about 80% of them appearing once. This CDR3 is 15 amino acids long. V dropped 1 base and J dropped 0 bases, with 8 bases sitting between them. Germline V gives CDR1 LGHDT, CDR2 YNNKEL (reference sequence). What was sequenced was peripheral blood. V and J are TRBV3-1 (or the pseudogene TRBV3-2) and TRBJ2-3, with unresolved D. The origin of this receptor is a man aged 25-45 years with COVID-19, enrolled during active disease. CDR3 residues: CASSQGASSTDTQYF. The CDR3 region has the DNA TGTGCCAGCAGCCAAGGGGCGTCTAGCACAGATACGCAGTATTTT.